The text below deals with one T cell receptor (beta chain). There are a few counts of this clone. The clone's antigen remains unknown. It has no much larger one-base neighbor in the sample; base qualities were not kept. This specimen comes from a study of shared clonotypes between healthy human individuals (dated by TCRdb to about 2020). With respect to the entire study: The cohort comprised two women and three men aged 18 to 49 years. To estimate repertoire size and how much clonotype sharing occurs between individuals, the study deeply sequenced the blood TCR repertoires of roughly 5 healthy adults. For each donor, CD4 naive and CD4 memory were each run on three plates, CD8 naive on two plates, and CD8 memory on one plate. Different laboratories and diverse techniques were used to prepare libraries and sequence TCR repertoires, to increase sequencing depth and limit assay-specific biases. Leukapheresis yielded between about 0.94 and 9.5 billion PBMCs per donor. Paper-wide results and their limitations: Based on pairwise subsampling, the degree of clonotype sharing among donors was expected to be affected by sequencing depth. Only blood was sampled, and tissue TCR repertoires likely differ from those in blood. Because the study included a small number of donors, the genetic and exposure-history diversity represented was limited. Clonotypes shared by all four sorted-subset donors showed higher generation probabilities than non-shared clonotypes. Estimated clonotype richness was generally larger for naive than for memory subsets. Even with the large sequencing depth, rarefaction of the sorted-subset datasets indicated that sequencing was incomplete. About 5% of naive CD4, 3.5% of naive CD8, about 2.4% of memory CD4, and approximately 0.39% of memory CD8 clonotypes were shared across a few donors.

The donors were healthy, HIV-negative adults with no recently reported acute infections or vaccinations. Every donor was a Caucasian adult living in Nashville, Tennessee, USA. CD4+ T cells were enriched through magnetic negative selection, after which naive cells were positively selected on CD45RA and the remaining negative fraction served as the memory subset. Blood was collected by leukapheresis, and PBMCs were isolated by Ficoll-Histopaque density gradient centrifugation and then cryopreserved in liquid nitrogen vapor phase. Analytical flow cytometry was used to check the purity and quantity of every magnetically sorted T cell population. From each sorted fraction, genomic DNA was isolated and quantified by UV absorbance on a Nanodrop 2000c. TCR CDR3 regions were amplified from genomic DNA by multiplex PCR using the deep immunoSEQ assay. Extracted genomic DNA from each cell subset was distributed evenly across all wells of several immunoSEQ 96-well plates, and each plate was treated as a replicate. For sorted subsets, approximately 210 ng of genomic DNA, equivalent to around 31,000 T cell genomes, went into each replicate PCR. The purified libraries were quantified using a Qubit 3.0 fluorometer, sized with a Bioanalyzer 2100, and then quantified again using the KAPA Library Quantification kit. Each immunoSEQ 96-well plate was sequenced on its own single-read 150-cycle Illumina NextSeq 550 flow cell. In the paper's pipeline: Because the immunoSEQ output held only junctional sequences and lacked quality scores, the filtering could not match the filtering applied to full-length reads. To assign V/J genes and CDR3, sequences were annotated against IMGT germline references using PyIR, a Python wrapper for IgBLAST v1.9. Reads were removed for weak V/J assignments (E-value above 1e-6), missing CDR3, stop codons, out-of-frame junctions, or ambiguous translated residues. V3J clonotypes were defined as sequences sharing an identical inferred V gene, J gene, and CDR3 amino acid sequence. Percentage overlap between repertoires was calculated by dividing the number of shared unique clonotypes by the size of the smaller repertoire. Three approaches were used to assess repertoire richness: RTK rarefaction, the Chao1 estimator, and Recon v2.1 estimates of unobserved clonotypes. For all TCRbeta clonotypes obtained by the gDNA method from a handful of donors, generation probabilities were computed with OLGA. The table comes from immuneACCESS by way of TCRdb, which keeps in-frame sequences with V and J called. Part of the clones is missing from these tables; in studies checked, under half for an unresolved V gene and the rest for unknown reasons. V, J and clone size are those of that table, while D and trimming were read from the DNA. The sample data list some 1.5 million clones, and roughly 96% of these were observed just once. Clones ranked in the top ten supply over 1% of the sample.

The sequencing sample was made of naive CD4+ T cells sorted from blood. The cell subset or site label of this sample denotes: CD45RA+ positively selected. This clonotype was sampled from a young man in good health.

This receptor has the CDR3 CASNKGGGQPQHF. The DNA sequence reads TGTGCCAGCAACAAGGGAGGGGGTCAGCCCCAGCATTTT. The sequence links TRBV2 to TRBJ1-5, with TRBD1 as a weak D call on 6 bases. The germline ends are 13 bases apart after V is trimmed by 7 bases and J by 6 bases. The germline V gene supplies CDR1 SNHLY and CDR2 FYNNEI. The CDR3, cysteine through phenylalanine, is 13 amino acids long. Only CDR3 DNA remains: 39 bases, in frame from the first base.